What follows describes a single T cell receptor (beta chain). Its antigen is currently unknown. The sample comes from a study of shared clonotypes between healthy human individuals. Findings and caveats of the study: Unshared clonotypes carried lower generation probabilities than those common to all four donors. Rarefaction indicated that sorted-subset sequencing remained incomplete although depth was large.

The CDR3 runs 13 residues. The germline gives CDR1 MNHNS, CDR2 SASEGT. Trimming took off 4 bases at V and 8 bases at J, with 12 bases between the two ends. Authors' methods: ImmunoSEQ yielded junction-only sequences lacking quality scores, so filtering differed. Produced via immunoSEQ multiplex PCR; TCRdb's table is partial and in-frame only. V and J calls and clone size are as listed in that table; D and trimming were resolved from the DNA. The sample has 630,000 or so clones; 95% to 98% are singletons. Only CD45RO-negative cells positively selected for CCR7 counted as naive CD8 cells, so terminally differentiated effector memory CD45RA+ cells were excluded.

The sequencing input was naive CD8+ T cells sorted from blood. This TCR came from a young man in good health. The J gene is TRBJ2-1, the V gene TRBV6-1; no firm D call. CDR3 in amino acids: CASSVLWRDEQFF. DNA for the CDR3: TGTGCCAGCAGTGTTCTCTGGCGCGATGAGCAGTTCTTC.